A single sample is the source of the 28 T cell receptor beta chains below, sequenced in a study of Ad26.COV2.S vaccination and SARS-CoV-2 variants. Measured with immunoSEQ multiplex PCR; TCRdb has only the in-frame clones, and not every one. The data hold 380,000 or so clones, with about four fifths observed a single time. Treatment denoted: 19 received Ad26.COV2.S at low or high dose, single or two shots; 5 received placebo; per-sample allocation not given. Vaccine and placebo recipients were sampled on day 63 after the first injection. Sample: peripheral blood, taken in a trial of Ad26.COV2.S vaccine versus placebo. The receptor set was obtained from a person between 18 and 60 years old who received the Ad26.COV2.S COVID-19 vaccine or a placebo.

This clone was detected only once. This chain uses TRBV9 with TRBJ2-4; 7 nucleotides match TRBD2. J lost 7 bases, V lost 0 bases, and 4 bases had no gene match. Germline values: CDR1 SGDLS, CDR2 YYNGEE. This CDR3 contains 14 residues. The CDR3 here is CASSVGDYRNIQYF. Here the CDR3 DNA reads TGTGCCAGCAGCGTAGGGGACTACCGGAACATTCAGTACTTC.

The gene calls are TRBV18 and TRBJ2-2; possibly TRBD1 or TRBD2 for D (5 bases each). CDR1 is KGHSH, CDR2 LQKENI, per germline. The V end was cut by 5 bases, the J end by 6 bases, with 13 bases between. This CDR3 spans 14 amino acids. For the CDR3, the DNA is TGTGCCAGCTCAACCGGGACCCCGGCCGGGGAGCTGTTTTTT. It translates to CASSTGTPAGELFF.

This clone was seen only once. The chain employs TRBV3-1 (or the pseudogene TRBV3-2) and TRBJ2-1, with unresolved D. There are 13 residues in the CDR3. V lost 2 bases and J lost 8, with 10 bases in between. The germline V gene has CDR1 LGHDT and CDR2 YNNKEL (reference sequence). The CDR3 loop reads CASSQLRAHEQFF. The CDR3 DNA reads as TGTGCCAGCAGCCAACTCCGGGCCCATGAGCAGTTCTTC.

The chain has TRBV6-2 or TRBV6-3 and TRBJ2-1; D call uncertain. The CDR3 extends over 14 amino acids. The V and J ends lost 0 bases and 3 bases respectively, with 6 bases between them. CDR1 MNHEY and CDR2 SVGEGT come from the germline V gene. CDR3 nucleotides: TGTGCCAGCAGTTACTCTAGAGTCTACAATGAGCAGTTCTTC. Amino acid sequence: CASSYSRVYNEQFF.

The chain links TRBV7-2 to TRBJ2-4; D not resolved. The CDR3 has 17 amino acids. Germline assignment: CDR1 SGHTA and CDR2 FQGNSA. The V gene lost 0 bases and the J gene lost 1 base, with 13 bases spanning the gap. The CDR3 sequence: CASSLAASLGAKNIQYF. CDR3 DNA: TGTGCCAGCAGCTTAGCGGCGAGCCTGGGGGCCAAAAACATTCAGTACTTC.

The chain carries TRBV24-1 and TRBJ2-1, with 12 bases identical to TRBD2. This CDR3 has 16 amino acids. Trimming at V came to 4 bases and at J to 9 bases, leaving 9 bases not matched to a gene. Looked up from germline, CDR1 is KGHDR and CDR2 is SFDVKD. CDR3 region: CATSDPGTSGRTEQFF. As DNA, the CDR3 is TGTGCCACCAGTGACCCCGGGACTAGCGGGCGGACTGAGCAGTTCTTC.

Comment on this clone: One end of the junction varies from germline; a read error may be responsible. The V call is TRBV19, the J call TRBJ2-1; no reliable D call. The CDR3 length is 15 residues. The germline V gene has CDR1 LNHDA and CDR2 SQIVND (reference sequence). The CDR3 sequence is CASSVIDLSSNEQFF. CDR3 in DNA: TGTGCCAGTAGTGTGATCGATCTTTCCTCCAATGAGCAGTTCTTC.

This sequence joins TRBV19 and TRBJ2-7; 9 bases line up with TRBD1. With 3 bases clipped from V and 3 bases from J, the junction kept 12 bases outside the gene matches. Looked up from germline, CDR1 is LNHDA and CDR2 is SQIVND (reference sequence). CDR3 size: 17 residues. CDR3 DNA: TGTGCCAGTAGTATGGGTCGAACGGGACAGGGTTACTACGAGCAGTACTTC. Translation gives CASSMGRTGQGYYEQYF.

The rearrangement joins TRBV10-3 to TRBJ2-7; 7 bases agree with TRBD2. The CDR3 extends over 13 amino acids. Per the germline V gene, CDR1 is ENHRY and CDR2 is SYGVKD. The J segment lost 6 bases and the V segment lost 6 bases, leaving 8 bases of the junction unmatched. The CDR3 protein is CAISTREGGEQYF. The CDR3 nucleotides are TGTGCCATCAGCACTAGGGAGGGAGGCGAGCAGTACTTC.

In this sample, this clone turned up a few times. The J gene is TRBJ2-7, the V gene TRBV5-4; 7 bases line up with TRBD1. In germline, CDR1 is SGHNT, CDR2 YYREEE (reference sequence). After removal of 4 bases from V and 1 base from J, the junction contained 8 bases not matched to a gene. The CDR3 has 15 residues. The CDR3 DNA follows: TGTGCCAGCAGCGCACCAGACAGGGCGTCCTACGAGCAGTACTTC. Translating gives CASSAPDRASYEQYF.

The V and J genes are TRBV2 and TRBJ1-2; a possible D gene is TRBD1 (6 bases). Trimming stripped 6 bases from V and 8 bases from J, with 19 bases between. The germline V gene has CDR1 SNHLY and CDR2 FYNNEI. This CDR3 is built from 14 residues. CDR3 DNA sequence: TGTGCCAGCAGGAAAGGGGACACAAACGGCGGCTACACCTTC. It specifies CASRKGDTNGGYTF.

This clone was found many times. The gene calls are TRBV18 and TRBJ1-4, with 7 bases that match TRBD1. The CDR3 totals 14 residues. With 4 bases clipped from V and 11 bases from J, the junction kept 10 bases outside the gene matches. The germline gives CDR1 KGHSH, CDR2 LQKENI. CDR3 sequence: CASSLDEGAVKLFF. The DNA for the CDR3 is TGTGCCAGCTCACTAGACGAGGGGGCGGTGAAACTGTTTTTT.

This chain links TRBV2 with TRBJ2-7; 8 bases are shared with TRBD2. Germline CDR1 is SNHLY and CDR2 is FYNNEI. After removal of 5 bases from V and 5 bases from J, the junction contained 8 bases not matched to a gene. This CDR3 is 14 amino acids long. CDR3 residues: CASSSGREGDEQYF. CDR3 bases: TGTGCCAGCAGTTCCGGGAGGGAGGGGGACGAGCAGTACTTC.

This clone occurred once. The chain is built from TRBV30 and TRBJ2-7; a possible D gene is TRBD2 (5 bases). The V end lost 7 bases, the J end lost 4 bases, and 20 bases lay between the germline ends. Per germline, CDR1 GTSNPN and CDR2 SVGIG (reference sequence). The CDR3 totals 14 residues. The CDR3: CAYNPGSREYEQYF. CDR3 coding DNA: TGTGCCTACAATCCGGGGAGTCGGGAATACGAGCAGTACTTC. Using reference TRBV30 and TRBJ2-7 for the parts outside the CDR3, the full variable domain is SQTIHQWPATLVQPVGSPLSLECTVEGTSNPNLYWYRQAAGRGLQLLFYSVGIGQISSEVPQNLSASRPQDRQFILSSKKLLLSDSGFYLCAYNPGSREYEQYFGPGTRLTVT.

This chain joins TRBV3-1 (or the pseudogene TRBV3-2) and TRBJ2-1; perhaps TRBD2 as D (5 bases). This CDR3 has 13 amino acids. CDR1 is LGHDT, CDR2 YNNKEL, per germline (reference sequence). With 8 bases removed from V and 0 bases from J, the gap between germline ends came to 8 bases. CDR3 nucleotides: TGTGCCAGCTCTGGGAGCTCCTACAATGAGCAGTTCTTC. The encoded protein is CASSGSSYNEQFF.

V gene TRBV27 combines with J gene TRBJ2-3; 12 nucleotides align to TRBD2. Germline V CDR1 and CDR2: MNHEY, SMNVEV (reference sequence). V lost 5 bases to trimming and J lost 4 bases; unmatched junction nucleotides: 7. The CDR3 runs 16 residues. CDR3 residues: CASSRLAGEGADTQYF. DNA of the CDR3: TGTGCCAGCAGTCGACTAGCGGGGGAAGGCGCAGATACGCAGTATTTT.

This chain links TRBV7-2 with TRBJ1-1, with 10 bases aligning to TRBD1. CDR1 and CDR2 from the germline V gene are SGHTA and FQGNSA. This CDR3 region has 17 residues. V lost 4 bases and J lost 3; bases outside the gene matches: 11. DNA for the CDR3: TGTGCCAGCAGCTCCACCAACACGGACAGGGGGGACACTGAAGCTTTCTTT. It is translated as CASSSTNTDRGDTEAFF. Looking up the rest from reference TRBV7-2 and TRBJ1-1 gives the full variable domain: GAGVSQSPSNKVTEKGKDVELRCDPISGHTALYWYRQSLGQGLEFLIYFQGNSAPDKSGLPSDRFSAERTGGSVSTLTIQRTQQEDSAVYLCASSSTNTDRGDTEAFFGQGTRLTVV.

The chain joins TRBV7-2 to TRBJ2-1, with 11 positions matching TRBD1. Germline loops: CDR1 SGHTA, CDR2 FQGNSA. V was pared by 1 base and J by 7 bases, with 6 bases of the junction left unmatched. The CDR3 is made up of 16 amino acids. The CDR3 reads CASSLGTGGLANEQFF. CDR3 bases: TGTGCCAGCAGCTTAGGGACAGGGGGCTTAGCAAATGAGCAGTTCTTC.

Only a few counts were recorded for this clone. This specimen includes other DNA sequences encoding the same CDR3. The CDR3 nucleotides read TGTGCCAGCAGCCAAGATTGGGGAGAGCAGTACTTC. Translating gives CASSQDWGEQYF. The chain recombines TRBV14 with TRBJ2-7; D gene unclear. CDR3 length: 12 residues. CDR1 and CDR2 from the germline V gene are SGHDN and FVKESK. With 0 bases removed from V and 7 bases from J, the gap between germline ends came to 7 bases.

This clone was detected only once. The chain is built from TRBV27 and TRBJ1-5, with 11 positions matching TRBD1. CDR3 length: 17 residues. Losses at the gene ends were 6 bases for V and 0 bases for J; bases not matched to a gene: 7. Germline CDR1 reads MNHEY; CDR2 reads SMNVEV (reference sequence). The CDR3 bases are TGTGCCAGCAGAACCGGGACAGGGGGGACTAGCAATCAGCCCCAGCATTTT. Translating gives CASRTGTGGTSNQPQHF.

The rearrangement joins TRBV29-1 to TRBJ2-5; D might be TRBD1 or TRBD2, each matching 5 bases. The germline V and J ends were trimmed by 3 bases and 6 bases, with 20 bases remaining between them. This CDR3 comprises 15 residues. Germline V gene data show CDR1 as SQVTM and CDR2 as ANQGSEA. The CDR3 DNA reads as TGCAGCGTTGACGGCATCTTCGGGGACGAAAAGACCCAGTACTTC. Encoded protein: CSVDGIFGDEKTQYF.

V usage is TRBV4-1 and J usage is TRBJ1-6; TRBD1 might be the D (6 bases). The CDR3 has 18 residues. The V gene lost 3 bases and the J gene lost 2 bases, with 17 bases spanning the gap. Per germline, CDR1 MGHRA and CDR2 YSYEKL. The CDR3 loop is CASSQNAPGVAYNSPLHF. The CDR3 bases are TGCGCCAGCAGCCAGAACGCCCCAGGGGTCGCCTATAATTCACCCCTCCACTTT.

The DNA of the CDR3 is TGTGCCAGCAGCTTTTACGGCGGGGGGGCATACACAGATACGCAGTATTTT. It encodes CASSFYGGGAYTDTQYF. The chain links TRBV5-5 to TRBJ2-3; 9 nucleotides match TRBD2. The V gene end was trimmed by 2 bases and the J gene end by 2 bases; junction bases not matched to a gene: 9. The CDR3 is 17 residues long. Germline CDR1 reads SGHKS; CDR2 reads YYEKEE (reference sequence).

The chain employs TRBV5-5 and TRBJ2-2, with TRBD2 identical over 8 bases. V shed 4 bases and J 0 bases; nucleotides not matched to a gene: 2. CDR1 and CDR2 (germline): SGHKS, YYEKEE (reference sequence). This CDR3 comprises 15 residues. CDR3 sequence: CASSLGGANTGELFF. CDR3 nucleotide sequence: TGTGCCAGCAGCCTCGGGGGGGCGAACACCGGGGAGCTGTTTTTT.

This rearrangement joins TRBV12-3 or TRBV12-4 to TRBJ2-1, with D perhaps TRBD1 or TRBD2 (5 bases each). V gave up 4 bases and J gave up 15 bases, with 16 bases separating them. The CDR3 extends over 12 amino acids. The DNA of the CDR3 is TGTGCCAGCAGTTCTCCCCCCGGGACGAGGTTCTTC. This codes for CASSSPPGTRFF.

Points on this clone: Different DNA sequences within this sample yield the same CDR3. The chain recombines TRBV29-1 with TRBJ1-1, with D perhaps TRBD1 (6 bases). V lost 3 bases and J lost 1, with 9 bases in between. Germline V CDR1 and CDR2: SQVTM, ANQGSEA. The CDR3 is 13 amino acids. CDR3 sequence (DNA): TGCAGCGTTGAGGAACAGGGGAACACTGAAGCTTTCTTT. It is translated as CSVEEQGNTEAFF.

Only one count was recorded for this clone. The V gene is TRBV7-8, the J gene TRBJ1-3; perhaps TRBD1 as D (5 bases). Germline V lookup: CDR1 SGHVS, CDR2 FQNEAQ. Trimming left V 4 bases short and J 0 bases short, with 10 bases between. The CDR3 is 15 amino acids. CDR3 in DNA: TGTGCCAGCAGCTCCAGGGAAAGCTCTGGAAACACCATATATTTT. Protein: CASSSRESSGNTIYF.

DNA for the CDR3: TGTGCCAGCAGCTTAGGAGTCGGGGGGATGTCTTCACCCCTCCACTTT. Its translation: CASSLGVGGMSSPLHF. The chain employs TRBV13 and TRBJ1-6; D may be TRBD1 (5 bases). Germline values: CDR1 PRHDT, CDR2 FYEKMQ (reference sequence). This CDR3 region has 16 residues. The ends were cut back, 0 bases at V and 9 bases at J, with 15 bases in the middle.